The source of this T cell receptor (beta chain) is a study of shared clonotypes between healthy human individuals. Study-level results: Deeper or shallower sequencing was expected to change how clonotypes are shared among donors. Sequencing of the sorted subsets was shown by rarefaction to be incomplete despite large depth. A small donor pool kept down the genetic and exposure-history diversity that was represented. When naive CD4 clonotypes were compared across a few donors, 4% to 6.5% were shared.

The assay was immunoSEQ multiplex PCR, and TCRdb's table has in-frame clones only and misses some. The repertoire holds about 330,000 clones, with around 86% as singletons. Unmatched junction bases numbered 8, after V lost 5 bases and J lost 1 base. The germline gives CDR1 SGHTA, CDR2 FQGNSA. This CDR3 has 16 amino acids. For this clone: Antigen: not known.

Material for sequencing was memory CD8+ T cells sorted from blood. This sample's subset: CD45RO+ cells pooled with CCR7-negative TemRA cells. The chain carries TRBV7-2 and TRBJ1-1, with 9 bases fitting TRBD1. The clonotype comes from a man in his late teens or twenties in good health. This CDR3 is CASSLGQGRGNTEAFF. For the CDR3, the DNA is TGTGCCAGCAGCCTAGGACAGGGGAGGGGGAACACTGAAGCTTTCTTT.